These 32 T cell receptor beta chains came from one sample sequenced in a study of T cells in localized non-small cell lung cancer. Clones were read by immunoSEQ multiplex PCR, and TCRdb kept only the in-frame ones, dropping some. The data show about 40,000 clones, 70% to 90% seen once. Specimen: peripheral blood, collected before any cancer treatment. These receptors all come from a man aged 18 to 49 with stage I lung adenocarcinoma.

The chain is built from TRBV29-1 and TRBJ1-1, with D unclear. V lost 7 bases and J lost 6, with 12 bases in between. The CDR3 has 11 amino acids. CDR1 and CDR2 (germline): SQVTM, ANQGSEA. The CDR3 here is CSGRRVAEAFF. CDR3 nucleotides: TGCAGCGGGCGGAGAGTAGCTGAAGCTTTCTTT.

CDR3 protein: CASSLEIGGTEAFF. The CDR3 DNA is TGTGCCAGCAGCTTAGAGATAGGCGGCACTGAAGCTTTCTTT. The chain employs TRBV7-2 and TRBJ1-1, with no clear D. Per the germline V gene, CDR1 is SGHTA and CDR2 is FQGNSA. The CDR3 extends over 14 amino acids. V lost 1 base and J 4 bases, leaving 10 bases between the germline ends. Based on the CDR3 plus reference TRBV7-2 and TRBJ1-1, the full variable domain is GAGVSQSPSNKVTEKGKDVELRCDPISGHTALYWYRQSLGQGLEFLIYFQGNSAPDKSGLPSDRFSAERTGGSVSTLTIQRTQQEDSAVYLCASSLEIGGTEAFFGQGTRLTVV.

The genes are TRBV27 and TRBJ1-1, with 7 positions matching TRBD1. This CDR3 is 14 amino acids long. Germline CDR1 MNHEY, CDR2 SMNVEV (reference sequence). V lost 6 bases to trimming and J lost 0 bases; unmatched junction nucleotides: 4. The CDR3 region is CASSPGQVNTEAFF. For the CDR3, the DNA is TGTGCCAGCAGCCCCGGACAGGTGAACACTGAAGCTTTCTTT.

CDR3 region: CASSEQGRATQYF. In DNA, the CDR3 is TGTGCCAGCAGTGAACAGGGAAGAGCGACCCAGTACTTC. J is TRBJ2-5 and V is TRBV2; D is perhaps TRBD1 (5 bases). CDR3 length equals 13 residues. The V and J ends lost 2 bases and 7 bases respectively, with 11 bases between them. Germline CDR1 and CDR2: SNHLY and FYNNEI. Complete variable domain (other parts from reference TRBV2 and TRBJ2-5): EPEVTQTPSHQVTQMGQEVILRCVPISNHLYFYWYRQILGQKVEFLVSFYNNEISEKSEIFDDQFSVERPDGSNFTLKIRSTKLEDSAMYFCASSEQGRATQYFGPGTRLLVL.

The CDR3 reads CASSQPGQKYQPQHF. The DNA for the CDR3 is TGCGCCAGCAGCCAGCCGGGACAGAAATATCAGCCCCAGCATTTT. The rearrangement joins TRBV4-1 to TRBJ1-5; 7 nucleotides match TRBD1. The CDR3 sequence is 15 residues long. Per germline, CDR1 MGHRA and CDR2 YSYEKL. J gave up 5 bases and V 3 bases, and 7 bases lay outside the gene matches.

The chain employs TRBV9 and TRBJ2-7; weak D call: TRBD2 (7 bases). Per germline, CDR1 SGDLS and CDR2 YYNGEE. This CDR3 spans 15 amino acids. The V gene lost 0 bases and the J gene lost 6 bases, with 16 bases spanning the gap. The CDR3 nucleotides read TGTGCCAGCAGCGTAGGGAGGGGGGGTTTTCTCGAGCAGTACTTC. This sequence encodes CASSVGRGGFLEQYF.

The chain uses TRBV5-1 and TRBJ1-1; tentative D call: TRBD1 (6 bases). The CDR3 is 13 residues long. Trimming cost V 0 bases and J 10 bases, with 13 bases left between them. Germline loops: CDR1 SGHRS, CDR2 YFSETQ. CDR3 sequence: CASSLEGVGGAFF. The CDR3 nucleotides are TGCGCCAGCAGCTTGGAGGGGGTTGGGGGAGCTTTCTTT.

The chain employs TRBV7-2 and TRBJ1-5; a weak D match, TRBD1 (5 bases). CDR1 and CDR2 (germline): SGHTA, FQGNSA. The CDR3 runs 15 residues. V was trimmed by 5 bases and J by 3 bases, leaving 14 bases between them. Here the CDR3 reads CASSRDGEPNQPQHF. In nucleotides, the CDR3 is TGTGCCAGCAGCCGGGACGGGGAGCCCAATCAGCCCCAGCATTTT.

This sequence joins TRBV15 and TRBJ1-3; 9 bases agree with TRBD1. The CDR3 length is 16 residues. Germline assignment: CDR1 LNHNV and CDR2 YYDKDF (reference sequence). Trimming took 4 bases from V and 4 from J; bases not matched to a gene: 8. The CDR3 nucleotides read TGTGCCACCAGCACCTTATGGGGACAGGGAGGAAACACCATATATTTT. It specifies CATSTLWGQGGNTIYF. Looking up the rest from reference TRBV15 and TRBJ1-3 gives the full variable domain: DAMVIQNPRYQVTQFGKPVTLSCSQTLNHNVMYWYQQKSSQAPKLLFHYYDKDFNNEADTPDNFQSRRPNTSFCFLDIRSPGLGDTAMYLCATSTLWGQGGNTIYFGEGSWLTVV.

This clone was seen more than once but under ten times. The chain is built from TRBV30 and TRBJ2-3; D remains unclear. V lost 1 base and J lost 1, with 6 bases in between. There are 13 residues in the CDR3. The germline V gene encodes CDR1 GTSNPN and CDR2 SVGIG (reference sequence). The CDR3 nucleotides are TGTGCCTGGAGTGGGACGGGCACAGATACGCAGTATTTT. This codes for CAWSGTGTDTQYF.

The CDR3 is CASSLPTANGYTF. The DNA of the CDR3 is TGTGCCAGCAGTTTACCGACGGCGAATGGCTACACCTTC. This chain connects TRBV28 to TRBJ1-2; D is uncertain. Per germline, CDR1 MDHEN and CDR2 SYDVKM. V was clipped by 2 bases and J by 6 bases, with 10 bases between them. This CDR3 has 13 amino acids.

The CDR3 sequence: CASSLDGGRQYF. As DNA, the CDR3 is TGTGCCAGCAGCCTCGATGGGGGGCGACAGTATTTT. V is TRBV7-3 and J is TRBJ2-3; D tentatively reads TRBD1 or TRBD2 (6 bases each). The CDR3 runs to 12 residues. Germline V gene data show CDR1 as SGHTA and CDR2 as FQGTGA. V was pared by 5 bases and J by 12 bases, with 15 bases between. The variable domain in full, completed from reference TRBV7-3 and TRBJ2-3, reads GAGVSQTPSNKVTEKGKYVELRCDPISGHTALYWYRQSLGQGPEFLIYFQGTGAADDSGLPNDRFFAVRPEGSVSTLKIQRTERGDSAVYLCASSLDGGRQYFGPGTRLTVL.

This chain uses TRBV9 with TRBJ2-1; D perhaps matches TRBD1 (6 bases). Between the trimmed V and J ends, which lost 1 base and 9 bases, there was a span of 11 bases. This CDR3 contains 13 residues. In germline, CDR1 is SGDLS, CDR2 YYNGEE. The CDR3 nucleotides read TGTGCCAGCAGCGTAACCAGGGGTAGTGAGCAGTTCTTC. Protein sequence: CASSVTRGSEQFF. The full variable domain, rest sourced from reference TRBV9 and TRBJ2-1, is DSGVTQTPKHLITATGQRVTLRCSPRSGDLSVYWYQQSLDQGLQFLIQYYNGEERAKGNILERFSAQQFPDLHSELNLSSLELGDSALYFCASSVTRGSEQFFGPGTRLTVL.

The chain uses TRBV7-2 and TRBJ2-7, with D tentatively TRBD2 (5 bases). V gave up 5 bases and J gave up 3 bases, with 17 bases separating them. The CDR3 length is 15 residues. Per germline, CDR1 SGHTA and CDR2 FQGNSA. The CDR3 nucleotides are TGTGCCAGCAGCCATAGCGTGATTAAGAGCTACGAGCAGTACTTC. It codes for CASSHSVIKSYEQYF. Full variable domain (outside the CDR3, taken from reference TRBV7-2 and TRBJ2-7): GAGVSQSPSNKVTEKGKDVELRCDPISGHTALYWYRQSLGQGLEFLIYFQGNSAPDKSGLPSDRFSAERTGGSVSTLTIQRTQQEDSAVYLCASSHSVIKSYEQYFGPGTRLTVT.

The chain combines TRBV28 with TRBJ1-5, with D perhaps TRBD1 (5 bases). Germline V CDR1 and CDR2: MDHEN, SYDVKM. The V end was cut by 6 bases, the J end by 2 bases, with 14 bases between. This CDR3 comprises 15 residues. The CDR3 sequence is CASRPEGVGNQPQHF. CDR3 DNA sequence: TGTGCCAGCAGGCCCGAAGGGGTCGGCAATCAGCCCCAGCATTTT. Full variable domain (remainder filled in from reference TRBV28 and TRBJ1-5): DVKVTQSSRYLVKRTGEKVFLECVQDMDHENMFWYRQDPGLGLRLIYFSYDVKMKEKGDIPEGYSVSREKKERFSLILESASTNQTSMYLCASRPEGVGNQPQHFGDGTRLSIL.

The chain employs TRBV19 and TRBJ1-1; D is possibly TRBD1 (5 bases). With 2 bases removed from V and 5 bases from J, the gap between germline ends came to 15 bases. The CDR3 length is 15 residues. Looked up from germline, CDR1 is LNHDA and CDR2 is SQIVND (reference sequence). CDR3: CASSIQEGIWTEAFF. CDR3 nucleotides: TGTGCCAGTAGTATACAGGAGGGGATCTGGACTGAAGCTTTCTTT.

The V call is TRBV5-6, the J call TRBJ1-1; 7 nucleotides agree with TRBD1. From germline, CDR1 is SGHDT and CDR2 YYEEEE. The CDR3 is 15 amino acids. The ends lost 4 bases at V and 6 bases at J; junction bases unmatched: 12. The CDR3 protein is CASSLGGGGIAEAFF. CDR3 DNA: TGTGCCAGCAGCCTTGGTGGAGGGGGCATTGCTGAAGCTTTCTTT.

Details on this clone: Relative to the germline gene, one junction end is altered; a read error may explain this. This chain uses TRBV7-6 with TRBJ2-4; D unclear. CDR3 length equals 13 residues. Germline CDR1 reads SGHVS; CDR2 reads FNYEAQ. The CDR3 DNA reads as TGTGCCAGCAGCCCCCTTGGTGGAACCTCTTGGCACTTC. Translation gives CASSPLGGTSWHF.

The V and J genes are TRBV28 and TRBJ1-5; D is undetermined. The V end was cut by 3 bases, the J end by 0 bases, with 9 bases between. Germline loops: CDR1 MDHEN, CDR2 SYDVKM. CDR3 length: 15 residues. The CDR3 sequence: CASSLAGISNQPQHF. CDR3 coding DNA: TGTGCCAGCAGTTTGGCGGGGATTAGCAATCAGCCCCAGCATTTT.

This clone has more than one count but fewer than ten. The genes are TRBV19 and TRBJ1-1, with 11 bases fitting TRBD1. The V segment lost 5 bases and the J segment 5 bases; nucleotides outside the gene matches: 4. CDR1 is LNHDA and CDR2 is SQIVND in the germline V gene (reference sequence). The CDR3 is made up of 14 amino acids. The CDR3 bases are TGTGCCAGTAGTCCTCGGGACAGGGGGACTGAAGCTTTCTTT. Translation gives CASSPRDRGTEAFF. The whole variable domain, remainder taken from reference TRBV19 and TRBJ1-1, is DGGITQSPKYLFRKEGQNVTLSCEQNLNHDAMYWYRQDPGQGLRLIYYSQIVNDFQKGDIAEGYSVSREKKESFPLTVTSAQKNPTAFYLCASSPRDRGTEAFFGQGTRLTVV.

This chain links TRBV5-1 with TRBJ2-3, with 12 positions matching TRBD2. CDR3 length: 15 amino acids. The germline CDR1 and CDR2 sequences are SGHRS and YFSETQ. The V segment lost 3 bases and the J segment 6 bases; nucleotides outside the gene matches: 5. CDR3 amino acids: CASSSLAGGGDTQYF. CDR3 nucleotides: TGCGCCAGCAGCTCACTAGCGGGGGGCGGTGATACGCAGTATTTT.

V usage is TRBV4-1 and J usage is TRBJ2-1; maybe TRBD1 (6 bases). Trimming shortened V by 3 bases and J by 3 bases, and 9 bases separated the two germline ends. The V gene's germline CDR1 is MGHRA and CDR2 YSYEKL. This CDR3 is 14 amino acids long. The CDR3 is CASSQIQGYNEQFF. CDR3 bases: TGCGCCAGCAGCCAGATACAGGGCTACAATGAGCAGTTCTTC.

The chain has TRBV6-1 and TRBJ1-5, with D tentatively TRBD1 (5 bases). The CDR3 loop spans 17 amino acids. V gave up 4 bases and J gave up 0 bases, with 16 bases separating them. The germline V gene has CDR1 MNHNS and CDR2 SASEGT. The CDR3 DNA reads TGTGCCAGCAGTGGGGGGTGGGTGACAGCTAGCAATCAGCCCCAGCATTTT. It codes for CASSGGWVTASNQPQHF.

The chain has TRBV18 and TRBJ2-5; 7 nucleotides line up with TRBD1. Germline CDR1 is KGHSH and CDR2 is LQKENI. Trimming cost V 1 base and J 2 bases; bases outside gene matches: 4. This CDR3 is 15 amino acids long. The CDR3 loop reads CASSPLNRGQETQYF. CDR3 nucleotides: TGTGCCAGCTCACCACTTAACAGGGGACAAGAGACCCAGTACTTC. Looking up the rest from reference TRBV18 and TRBJ2-5 gives the full variable domain: NAGVMQNPRHLVRRRGQEARLRCSPMKGHSHVYWYRQLPEEGLKFMVYLQKENIIDESGMPKERFSAEFPKEGPSILRIQQVVRGDSAAYFCASSPLNRGQETQYFGPGTRLLVL.

There are a few counts of this clone. This rearrangement joins TRBV18 to TRBJ1-4; the match to TRBD1 covers 9 bases. The V segment lost 2 bases and the J segment 5 bases; nucleotides outside the gene matches: 6. Germline CDR1 KGHSH, CDR2 LQKENI. The CDR3 totals 16 residues. CDR3 in amino acids: CASSPGSGTGNEKLFF. In nucleotides, the CDR3 is TGTGCCAGCTCACCAGGGTCCGGGACAGGGAATGAAAAACTGTTTTTT.

This chain uses TRBV6-6 with TRBJ2-1, with D hard to call. V was pared by 0 bases and J by 10 bases, with 10 bases between. The CDR3 is made up of 13 amino acids. CDR1 and CDR2 (germline): MNHNY, SVGAGI (reference sequence). CDR3: CASSYSYSPEQFF. In nucleotides, the CDR3 is TGTGCCAGCAGTTACTCATATTCCCCGGAGCAGTTCTTC.

The V and J genes are TRBV19 and TRBJ1-1; no definite D call. The V and J ends lost 3 bases and 1 base respectively, with 6 bases between them. The CDR3 has 13 residues. The germline gives CDR1 LNHDA, CDR2 SQIVND (reference sequence). The CDR3 is CASSIRENTEAFF. CDR3 DNA sequence: TGTGCCAGTAGTATTCGAGAGAACACTGAAGCTTTCTTT.

The chain joins TRBV5-4 to TRBJ2-5; D might be TRBD1 (5 bases). The CDR3 covers 13 residues. The V end was cut by 2 bases, the J end by 2 bases, with 7 bases between. CDR1 and CDR2 from the germline V gene are SGHNT and YYREEE (reference sequence). The CDR3 spells CASSFDRQETQYF. Written as DNA, the CDR3 is TGTGCCAGCAGCTTTGACAGACAAGAGACCCAGTACTTC. Full variable domain (remainder filled in from reference TRBV5-4 and TRBJ2-5): ETGVTQSPTHLIKTRGQQVTLRCSSQSGHNTVSWYQQALGQGPQFIFQYYREEENGRGNFPPRFSGLQFPNYSSELNVNALELDDSALYLCASSFDRQETQYFGPGTRLLVL.

This chain joins TRBV30 and TRBJ1-5; D might be TRBD1 (5 bases). The germline CDR1 and CDR2 sequences are GTSNPN and SVGIG (reference sequence). The CDR3 contains 14 residues. V lost 0 bases, J lost 2 bases, and 8 bases lay in between. Written as DNA, the CDR3 is TGTGCCTGGAGTGTAACGGGGGGCAATCAGCCCCAGCATTTT. Its translation is CAWSVTGGNQPQHF. The full variable domain, with the rest looked up from reference TRBV30 and TRBJ1-5, is SQTIHQWPATLVQPVGSPLSLECTVEGTSNPNLYWYRQAAGRGLQLLFYSVGIGQISSEVPQNLSASRPQDRQFILSSKKLLLSDSGFYLCAWSVTGGNQPQHFGDGTRLSIL.

Note on this clone: The same CDR3 can be traced to other DNA sequences in this sample. The genes are TRBV7-9 and TRBJ1-1, with unresolved D. Looked up from germline, CDR1 is SEHNR and CDR2 is FQNEAQ (reference sequence). Between the trimmed V and J ends, which lost 6 bases and 7 bases, there was a span of 9 bases. This CDR3 spans 11 amino acids. The CDR3, as DNA: TGTGCCAGCAGTGGGAGTAATGAAGCTTTCTTT. Encoded protein: CASSGSNEAFF. The whole variable domain, filled in from reference TRBV7-9 and TRBJ1-1, reads DTGVSQNPRHKITKRGQNVTFRCDPISEHNRLYWYRQTLGQGPEFLTYFQNEAQLEKSRLLSDRFSAERPKGSFSTLEIQRTEQGDSAMYLCASSGSNEAFFGQGTRLTVV.

The chain uses TRBV4-1 and TRBJ1-1, with D unclear. The CDR3 has 14 residues. Germline V gene data show CDR1 as MGHRA and CDR2 as YSYEKL. With 5 bases removed from V and 2 bases from J, the gap between germline ends came to 12 bases. The CDR3 reads CASSGPSSNTEAFF. Written as DNA, the CDR3 is TGCGCCAGCAGCGGCCCATCAAGTAACACTGAAGCTTTCTTT.

The CDR3 is CASSLAGGQGGGYTF. The DNA for the CDR3 is TGTGCCAGCAGCTTAGCGGGGGGACAGGGTGGTGGCTACACCTTC. The chain links TRBV7-8 to TRBJ1-2, with TRBD1 matching 9 bases. This CDR3 comprises 15 residues. Germline values: CDR1 SGHVS, CDR2 FQNEAQ. Trimming took 0 bases from V and 7 from J; bases not matched to a gene: 6.